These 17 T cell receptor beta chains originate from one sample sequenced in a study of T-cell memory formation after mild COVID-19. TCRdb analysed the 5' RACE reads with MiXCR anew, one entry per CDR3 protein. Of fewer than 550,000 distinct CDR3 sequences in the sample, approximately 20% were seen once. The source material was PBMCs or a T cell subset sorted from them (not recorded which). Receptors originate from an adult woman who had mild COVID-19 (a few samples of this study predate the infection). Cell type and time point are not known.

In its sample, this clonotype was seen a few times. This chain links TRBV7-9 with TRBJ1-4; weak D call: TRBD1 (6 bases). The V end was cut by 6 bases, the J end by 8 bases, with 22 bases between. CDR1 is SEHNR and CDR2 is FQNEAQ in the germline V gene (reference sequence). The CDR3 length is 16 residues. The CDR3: CASSFPPGHKWEKLFF. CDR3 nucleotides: TGTGCCAGCAGTTTCCCCCCGGGACATAAGTGGGAAAAACTGTTTTTT.

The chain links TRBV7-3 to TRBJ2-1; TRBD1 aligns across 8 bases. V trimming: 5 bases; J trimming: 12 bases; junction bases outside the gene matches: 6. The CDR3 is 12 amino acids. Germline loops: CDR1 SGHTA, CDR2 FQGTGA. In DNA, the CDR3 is TGTGCCAGCAGCCCTCAGACAGGGGTGCAGTTCTTC. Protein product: CASSPQTGVQFF.

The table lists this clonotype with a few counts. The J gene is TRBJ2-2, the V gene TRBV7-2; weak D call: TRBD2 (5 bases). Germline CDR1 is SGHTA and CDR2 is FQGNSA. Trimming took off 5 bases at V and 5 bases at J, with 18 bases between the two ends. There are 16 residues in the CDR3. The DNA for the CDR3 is TGTGCCAGCAGCCCCGCGAAGGGAGTGAAGACCGGGGAGCTGTTTTTT. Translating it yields CASSPAKGVKTGELFF.

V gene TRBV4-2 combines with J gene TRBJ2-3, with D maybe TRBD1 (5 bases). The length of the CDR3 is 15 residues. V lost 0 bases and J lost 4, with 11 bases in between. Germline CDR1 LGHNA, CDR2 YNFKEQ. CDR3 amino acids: CASSQEDKSPDTQYF. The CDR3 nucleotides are TGTGCCAGCAGCCAAGAGGACAAGTCTCCAGATACGCAGTATTTT.

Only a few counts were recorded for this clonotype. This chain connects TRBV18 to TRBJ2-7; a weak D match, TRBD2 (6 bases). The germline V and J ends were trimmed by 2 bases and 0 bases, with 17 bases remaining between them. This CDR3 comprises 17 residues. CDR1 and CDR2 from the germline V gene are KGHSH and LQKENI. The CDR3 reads CASSPSGIADSSYEQYF. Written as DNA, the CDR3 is TGTGCCAGCTCACCATCGGGAATAGCGGATAGCTCCTACGAGCAGTACTTC.

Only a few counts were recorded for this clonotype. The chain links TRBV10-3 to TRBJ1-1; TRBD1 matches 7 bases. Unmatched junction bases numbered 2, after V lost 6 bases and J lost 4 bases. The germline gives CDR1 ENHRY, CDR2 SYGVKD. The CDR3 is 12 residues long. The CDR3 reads CAIRQGGTEAFF. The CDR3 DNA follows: TGTGCCATCAGGCAGGGGGGCACTGAAGCTTTCTTT.

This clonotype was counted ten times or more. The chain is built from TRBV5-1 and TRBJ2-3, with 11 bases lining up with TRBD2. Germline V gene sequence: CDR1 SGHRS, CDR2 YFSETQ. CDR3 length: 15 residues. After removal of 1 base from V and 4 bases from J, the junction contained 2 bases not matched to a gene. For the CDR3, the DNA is TGCGCCAGCAGCTTGTTAGCGGGGGGGCCAGATACGCAGTATTTT. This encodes CASSLLAGGPDTQYF.

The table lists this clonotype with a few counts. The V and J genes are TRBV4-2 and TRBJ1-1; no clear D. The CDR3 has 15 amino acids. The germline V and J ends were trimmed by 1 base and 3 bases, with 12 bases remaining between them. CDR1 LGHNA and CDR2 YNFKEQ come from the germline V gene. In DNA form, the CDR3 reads TGTGCCAGCAGCCAAGTTGTATCAGGTTACACTGAAGCTTTCTTT. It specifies CASSQVVSGYTEAFF.

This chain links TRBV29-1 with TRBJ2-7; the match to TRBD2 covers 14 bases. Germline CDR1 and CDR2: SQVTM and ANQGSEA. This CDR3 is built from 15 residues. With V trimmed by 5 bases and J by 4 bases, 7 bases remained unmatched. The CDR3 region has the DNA TGCAGCGTTCGAGGGACTAGCGGGAGTGTGTACGAGCAGTACTTC. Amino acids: CSVRGTSGSVYEQYF.

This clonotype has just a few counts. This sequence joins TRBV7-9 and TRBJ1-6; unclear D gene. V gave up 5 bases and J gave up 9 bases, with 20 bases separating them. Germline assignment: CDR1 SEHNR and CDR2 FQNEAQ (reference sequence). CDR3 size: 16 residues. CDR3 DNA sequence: TGTGCCAGCAGCCCAATTGGTTTTTTGGTCGGTTCACCCCTCCACTTT. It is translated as CASSPIGFLVGSPLHF.

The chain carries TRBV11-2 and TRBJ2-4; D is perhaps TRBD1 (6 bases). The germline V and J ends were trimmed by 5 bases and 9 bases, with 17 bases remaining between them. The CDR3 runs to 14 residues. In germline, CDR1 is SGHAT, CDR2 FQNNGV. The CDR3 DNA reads TGTGCCAGCAGCCTGGATCGGCAGGGGAGCATTCAGTACTTC. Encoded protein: CASSLDRQGSIQYF.

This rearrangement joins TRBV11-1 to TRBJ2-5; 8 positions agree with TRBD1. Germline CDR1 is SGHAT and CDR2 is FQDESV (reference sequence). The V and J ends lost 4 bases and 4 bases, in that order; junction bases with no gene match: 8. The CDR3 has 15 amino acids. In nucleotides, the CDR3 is TGTGCCAGCAGCTGTTCCAGGGGGCAAGGAGAGACCCAGTACTTC. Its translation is CASSCSRGQGETQYF.

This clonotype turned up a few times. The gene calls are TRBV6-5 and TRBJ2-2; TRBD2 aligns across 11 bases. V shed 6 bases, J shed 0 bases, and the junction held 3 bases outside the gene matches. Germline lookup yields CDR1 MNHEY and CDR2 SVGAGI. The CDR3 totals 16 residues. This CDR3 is CASREGLAANTGELFF. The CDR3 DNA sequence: TGTGCCAGCAGGGAGGGACTAGCGGCGAACACCGGGGAGCTGTTTTTT.

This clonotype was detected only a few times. DNA of the CDR3: TGTGCCAGCAGCTTCGCAAGGAGGGGGCTAGAGACCCAGTACTTC. Amino acid sequence: CASSFARRGLETQYF. The chain couples TRBV7-9 to TRBJ2-5, with D perhaps matching TRBD1 (7 bases). The V end lost 3 bases, the J end lost 4 bases, and 15 bases lay between the germline ends. This CDR3 has 15 amino acids. Looked up from germline, CDR1 is SEHNR and CDR2 is FQNEAQ (reference sequence).

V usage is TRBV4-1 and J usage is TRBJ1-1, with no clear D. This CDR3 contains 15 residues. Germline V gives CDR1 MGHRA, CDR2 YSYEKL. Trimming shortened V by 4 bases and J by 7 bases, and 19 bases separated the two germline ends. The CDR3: CASSRDRNSPLEAFF. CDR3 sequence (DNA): TGCGCCAGCAGCCGTGATAGAAACAGCCCCCTTGAAGCTTTCTTT.

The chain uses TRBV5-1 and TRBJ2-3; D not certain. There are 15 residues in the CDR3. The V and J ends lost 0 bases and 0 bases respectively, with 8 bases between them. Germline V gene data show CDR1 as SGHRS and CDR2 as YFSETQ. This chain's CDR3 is CASSLDSTSTDTQYF. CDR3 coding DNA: TGCGCCAGCAGCTTGGACAGTACTAGCACAGATACGCAGTATTTT.

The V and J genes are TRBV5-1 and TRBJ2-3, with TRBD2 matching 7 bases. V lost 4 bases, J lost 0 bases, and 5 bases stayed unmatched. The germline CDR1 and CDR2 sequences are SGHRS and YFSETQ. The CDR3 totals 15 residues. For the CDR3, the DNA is TGCGCCAGCAGCGCCACTAGCGATAGCACAGATACGCAGTATTTT. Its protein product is CASSATSDSTDTQYF.